These 32 T cell receptor beta chains share one sample of origin, sequenced in a study of blood T cell repertoires in COVID-19. Sequencing was performed with immunoSEQ multiplex PCR; in TCRdb, only in-frame clones are kept and a portion is missing. This repertoire shows 95,000 to 150,000 clones, about four fifths found once; its top ten account for 15% to 20%. The sample comprised peripheral blood. The receptor set was obtained from a man aged 60 to 69 with active or convalescent COVID-19.

The chain joins TRBV2 to TRBJ1-4; 11 positions match TRBD1. The CDR3 has 13 residues. Germline V gene sequence: CDR1 SNHLY, CDR2 FYNNEI. Trimming took 10 bases from V and 8 from J; bases not matched to a gene: 6. The CDR3 here is CATGQGAEEKLFF. CDR3 in DNA: TGTGCCACCGGACAGGGGGCTGAGGAAAAACTGTTTTTT.

This chain connects TRBV7-2 to TRBJ1-5, with D tentatively TRBD1 (6 bases). The ends were cut back, 2 bases at V and 1 base at J, with 9 bases in the middle. From germline, CDR1 is SGHTA and CDR2 FQGNSA. The CDR3 runs to 15 residues. CDR3 bases: TGTGCCAGCAGCTTAACCGGACAGAGCAATCAGCCCCAGCATTTT. This gives the protein CASSLTGQSNQPQHF. Using reference TRBV7-2 and TRBJ1-5 for the parts outside the CDR3, the full variable domain is GAGVSQSPSNKVTEKGKDVELRCDPISGHTALYWYRQSLGQGLEFLIYFQGNSAPDKSGLPSDRFSAERTGGSVSTLTIQRTQQEDSAVYLCASSLTGQSNQPQHFGDGTRLSIL.

This chain links TRBV6-1 with TRBJ1-2; unclear D gene. The CDR3 extends over 14 amino acids. V lost 3 bases and J lost 0, with 8 bases in between. CDR1 is MNHNS, CDR2 SASEGT, per germline. CDR3 nucleotides: TGTGCCAGCAGTGAGGGCCCTGCTAACTATGGCTACACCTTC. It translates to CASSEGPANYGYTF.

In this sample, this clone is large. The CDR3 reads CASSLVGLSPNYEQYF. The CDR3 DNA follows: TGTGCCAGCAGCTTAGTGGGCCTGTCCCCTAACTACGAGCAGTACTTC. The chain employs TRBV7-9 and TRBJ2-7; D is ambiguous. CDR3 size: 16 residues. The germline V gene has CDR1 SEHNR and CDR2 FQNEAQ (reference sequence). The germline V and J ends were trimmed by 1 base and 3 bases, with 16 bases remaining between them.

This clone was seen just once. This rearrangement joins TRBV18 to TRBJ1-1; D is perhaps TRBD1 (6 bases). CDR3 size: 14 residues. CDR1 KGHSH and CDR2 LQKENI come from the germline V gene. V was clipped by 5 bases and J by 1 base, with 11 bases between them. CDR3 in amino acids: CASSGGATNTEAFF. CDR3 in DNA: TGTGCCAGCTCAGGGGGGGCGACGAACACTGAAGCTTTCTTT.

In DNA, the CDR3 is TGTGCCAGCAGCTTCGGGTACTATATATATACCGGGACTAGTTTTCGCAACGAGCAGTACTTC. This translates into CASSFGYYIYTGTSFRNEQYF. V and J are TRBV13 and TRBJ2-7; 8 nucleotides agree with TRBD2. Trimming removed 3 bases from V and 5 bases from J; junction bases left unmatched: 27. Germline CDR1 PRHDT, CDR2 FYEKMQ (reference sequence). This CDR3 has 21 amino acids. Supplemented by reference TRBV13 and TRBJ2-7, the full variable domain reads AAGVIQSPRHLIKEKRETATLKCYPIPRHDTVYWYQQGPGQDPQFLISFYEKMQSDKGSIPDRFSAQQFSDYHSELNMSSLELGDSALYFCASSFGYYIYTGTSFRNEQYFGPGTRLTVT.

This clone was seen more than once but under ten times. V is TRBV2 and J is TRBJ2-3; D unresolved. V dropped 6 bases and J dropped 1 base, with 11 bases sitting between them. CDR3 length: 14 amino acids. Germline V gives CDR1 SNHLY, CDR2 FYNNEI. CDR3 residues: CASSVGGGTDTQYF. DNA of the CDR3: TGTGCCAGCAGCGTCGGTGGAGGCACAGATACGCAGTATTTT.

The chain couples TRBV3-1 (or the pseudogene TRBV3-2) to TRBJ2-5, with 11 bases identical to TRBD2. The V and J ends lost 6 bases and 5 bases, in that order; junction bases with no gene match: 8. Germline V gives CDR1 LGHDT, CDR2 YNNKEL (reference sequence). The CDR3 totals 15 residues. CDR3 sequence reads: CASRFLAGGGETQYF. The DNA of the CDR3 is TGTGCCAGCAGATTTCTAGCGGGAGGTGGGGAGACCCAGTACTTC.

This clone turned up a few times. This chain connects TRBV7-9 to TRBJ2-3; D may be TRBD2 (6 bases). Germline-derived CDR1 and CDR2 are SEHNR and FQNEAQ (reference sequence). V was shortened by 5 bases and J by 9 bases, with 15 bases between the two germline ends. This CDR3 spans 13 amino acids. The CDR3 bases are TGTGCCAGCAGCCCCAGACTAGAGGGCACGCAGTATTTT. Protein sequence: CASSPRLEGTQYF.

This clone was seen a handful of times. The chain couples TRBV2 to TRBJ1-4; 11 bases agree with TRBD1. The germline V gene encodes CDR1 SNHLY and CDR2 FYNNEI. The V segment lost 8 bases and the J segment 3 bases; nucleotides outside the gene matches: 2. The CDR3 sequence is 14 residues long. CDR3 amino acids: CASGQGAPNEKLFF. In nucleotides, the CDR3 is TGTGCCAGCGGACAGGGGGCACCTAATGAAAAACTGTTTTTT.

The chain joins TRBV6-6 to TRBJ2-4, with a weak D call TRBD1 (5 bases). The CDR3 has 15 residues. Germline V gene data show CDR1 as MNHNY and CDR2 as SVGAGI (reference sequence). Deletions cut 0 bases from V and 3 bases from J, with 9 bases between. CDR3 in DNA: TGTGCCAGCAGTTACTCAGGGGTGGGCAAAAACATTCAGTACTTC. It is translated as CASSYSGVGKNIQYF.

The chain recombines TRBV6-1 with TRBJ1-3; D call uncertain. V was pared by 2 bases and J by 7 bases, with 9 bases between. The CDR3 contains 13 residues. Germline CDR1 and CDR2: MNHNS and SASEGT. CDR3 in amino acids: CASSEQAQNTIYF. The CDR3 DNA is TGTGCCAGCAGTGAACAGGCCCAGAACACCATATATTTT.

This chain uses TRBV10-3 with TRBJ2-7; a weak D match, TRBD1 (5 bases). The CDR3 runs to 10 residues. Trimming stripped 11 bases from V and 6 bases from J, with 11 bases between. Germline V lookup: CDR1 ENHRY, CDR2 SYGVKD. The CDR3 protein is CAVGQSEQYF. The CDR3 region has the DNA TGTGCCGTCGGACAATCCGAGCAGTACTTC.

This clone has a handful of counts. This chain connects TRBV7-2 to TRBJ2-7; tentative D call: TRBD1 (5 bases). The CDR3 has 14 residues. Germline V gene lookup returns CDR1 SGHTA and CDR2 FQGNSA. The V gene lost 6 bases and the J gene lost 0 bases, with 12 bases spanning the gap. In DNA form, the CDR3 reads TGTGCCAGCAGAGCAGACAGAAACTCCTACGAGCAGTACTTC. Its protein product is CASRADRNSYEQYF.

The gene calls are TRBV7-9 and TRBJ2-1; TRBD2 agrees at 10 bases. Germline CDR1 SEHNR, CDR2 FQNEAQ (reference sequence). V shed 5 bases, J shed 6 bases, and the junction held 7 bases outside the gene matches. CDR3 length equals 15 residues. CDR3 loop: CASSPSGRASNEQFF. The CDR3 DNA follows: TGTGCCAGCAGCCCGAGCGGGAGGGCCAGCAATGAGCAGTTCTTC.

J is TRBJ2-7 and V is TRBV9; 10 bases are shared with TRBD2. V shed 0 bases and J 2 bases; nucleotides not matched to a gene: 2. The germline gives CDR1 SGDLS, CDR2 YYNGEE. The CDR3 has 15 residues. CDR3 protein: CASSVGLAGAYEQYF. DNA of the CDR3: TGTGCCAGCAGCGTAGGTCTAGCGGGGGCCTACGAGCAGTACTTC.

The genes are TRBV5-1 and TRBJ2-7, with TRBD1 matching 8 bases. V was clipped by 4 bases and J by 5 bases; unmatched bases: 8. The CDR3 spans 14 residues. Germline V gene data show CDR1 as SGHRS and CDR2 as YFSETQ. The CDR3 bases are TGCGCCAGCAGCCACGGGACAGGAGCCGACGAGCAGTACTTC. Protein product: CASSHGTGADEQYF.

The V gene is TRBV7-2, the J gene TRBJ2-7; 10 bases align to TRBD2. Germline V gives CDR1 SGHTA, CDR2 FQGNSA. J gave up 2 bases and V 3 bases, and 4 bases lay outside the gene matches. This CDR3 has 15 amino acids. CDR3 sequence reads: CASSFRAGGPYEQYF. The CDR3 DNA reads TGTGCCAGCAGCTTCCGAGCGGGGGGGCCCTACGAGCAGTACTTC.

CDR3 coding DNA: TGTGCCAGCAGTACAGGGGACAATCAGCCCCAGCATTTT. This encodes CASSTGDNQPQHF. J is TRBJ1-5 and V is TRBV12-3 or TRBV12-4; 7 positions match TRBD1. With 5 bases clipped from V and 3 bases from J, the junction kept 1 base outside the gene matches. The CDR3 covers 13 residues.

The chain links TRBV10-3 to TRBJ1-1, with D possibly matching TRBD1 (6 bases). The CDR3 totals 14 residues. The germline V and J ends were trimmed by 5 bases and 1 base, with 11 bases remaining between them. Looked up from germline, CDR1 is ENHRY and CDR2 is SYGVKD. The DNA for the CDR3 is TGTGCCATCAGTCAAACGACAGGGAACACTGAAGCTTTCTTT. It is translated as CAISQTTGNTEAFF.

The chain recombines TRBV27 with TRBJ2-5; TRBD1 matches at 8 bases. There are 14 residues in the CDR3. V was pared by 5 bases and J by 4 bases, with 6 bases of the junction left unmatched. Germline lookup yields CDR1 MNHEY and CDR2 SMNVEV (reference sequence). The CDR3 loop reads CASSQNRGRETQYF. CDR3 coding DNA: TGTGCCAGCAGTCAGAACAGGGGGAGAGAGACCCAGTACTTC.

The chain recombines TRBV3-1 (or the pseudogene TRBV3-2) with TRBJ1-1; 7 nucleotides match TRBD1. The CDR3 consists of 15 residues. Germline V CDR1 and CDR2: LGHDT, YNNKEL (reference sequence). The trim removed 4 bases at V and 1 base at J, leaving 6 bases unmatched. The DNA of the CDR3 is TGTGCCAGCAGCCTAGCCGGGACAGAGAACACTGAAGCTTTCTTT. Amino acid sequence: CASSLAGTENTEAFF.

This sequence joins TRBV5-8 and TRBJ2-7, with TRBD2 matching over 9 bases. J gave up 4 bases and V 5 bases, and 10 bases lay outside the gene matches. The CDR3 is made up of 15 amino acids. Per germline, CDR1 SGHTS and CDR2 YDEGEE. CDR3 protein: CASSLLTSGGYEQYF. The CDR3 DNA sequence: TGTGCCAGCAGTTTGCTGACTAGCGGAGGATACGAGCAGTACTTC.

The rearrangement joins TRBV5-1 to TRBJ2-7; 14 bases line up with TRBD2. The junction had 10 bases not matched to a gene; V was cut back by 4 bases and J by 4 bases. The V gene's germline CDR1 is SGHRS and CDR2 YFSETQ. The CDR3 extends over 17 amino acids. DNA for the CDR3: TGCGCCAGCAGCGGGACTAGCGGGAGAGGAGTTGGGTACGAGCAGTACTTC. It yields the protein CASSGTSGRGVGYEQYF. The whole variable domain, filled in from reference TRBV5-1 and TRBJ2-7, reads KAGVTQTPRYLIKTRGQQVTLSCSPISGHRSVSWYQQTPGQGLQFLFEYFSETQRNKGNFPGRFSGRQFSNSRSEMNVSTLELGDSALYLCASSGTSGRGVGYEQYFGPGTRLTVT.

There are a few counts of this clone. V and J are TRBV28 and TRBJ1-2, with D perhaps matching TRBD1 (6 bases). The CDR3 has 15 amino acids. Germline V lookup: CDR1 MDHEN, CDR2 SYDVKM. V was cut by 5 bases and J by 8 bases, with 21 bases left in between. The CDR3 DNA reads TGTGCCAGCAGTACCCTTGGGGGCAGGGTGGGAGGCTACACCTTC. Amino acids: CASSTLGGRVGGYTF.

The rearrangement links TRBV4-1 to TRBJ2-3; 12 bases line up with TRBD2. V lost 4 bases, J lost 2 bases, and 4 bases stayed unmatched. Germline-derived CDR1 and CDR2 are MGHRA and YSYEKL. This CDR3 has 16 amino acids. CDR3 DNA: TGCGCCAGCAGCCCCGGACTAGCGGGGATCACAGATACGCAGTATTTT. It encodes CASSPGLAGITDTQYF.

This sequence joins TRBV20-1 and TRBJ1-5; 12 nucleotides agree with TRBD1. Losses at the gene ends were 3 bases for V and 7 bases for J; bases not matched to a gene: 10. Looked up from germline, CDR1 is DFQATT and CDR2 is SNEGSKA (reference sequence). The CDR3 is 16 residues long. The CDR3 bases are TGCAGTGCTAGTCCGGGGACAGGGGGCGCCGAACAGCCCCAGCATTTT. Translating it yields CSASPGTGGAEQPQHF.

This clone was seen just once. V and J are TRBV6-2 or TRBV6-3 and TRBJ2-7; D is possibly TRBD2 (5 bases). The germline gives CDR1 MNHEY, CDR2 SVGEGT. V gave up 5 bases and J gave up 4 bases, with 27 bases separating them. The CDR3 is made up of 18 amino acids. The CDR3 DNA is TGTGCCAGCAGTGAGACCTGGGCCTGGGGAGCAGATTTTTACGAGCAGTACTTC. Its translation: CASSETWAWGADFYEQYF.

The chain uses TRBV28 and TRBJ1-2; D gene uncertain. Germline CDR1 and CDR2: MDHEN and SYDVKM. V lost 10 bases, J lost 4 bases, and 25 bases lay in between. CDR3 length: 16 amino acids. CDR3 residues: CATIGGVGASFYGYTF. The CDR3 region has the DNA TGTGCCACAATCGGTGGGGTGGGAGCGAGTTTCTATGGCTACACCTTC.

Notes on this clone: The junction does not match germline at one end; this may be a read error. The chain employs TRBV5-6 and TRBJ1-4, with D possibly TRBD1 on 5 matching bases. Germline CDR1 and CDR2: SGHDT and YYEEEE. The CDR3 consists of 12 residues. The CDR3 DNA reads TGTGCCAGCAGCTTGGCCGGGTGGGGCGCCGAGTTT. It codes for CASSLAGWGAEF.

V is TRBV5-1 and J is TRBJ2-7; D is ambiguous. The V end was cut by 2 bases, the J end by 2 bases, with 14 bases between. The CDR3 is 15 residues long. Germline V gene sequence: CDR1 SGHRS, CDR2 YFSETQ. The CDR3 region has the DNA TGCGCCAGCAGCTTAGTGTCCGAGATCCCCTACGAGCAGTACTTC. Its translation is CASSLVSEIPYEQYF.

V usage is TRBV11-3 and J usage is TRBJ2-7, with 9 bases matching TRBD1. The CDR3 runs to 15 residues. V gave up 3 bases and J gave up 4 bases; unmatched junction bases: 7. Germline loops: CDR1 SGHNT, CDR2 YENEEA. The DNA of the CDR3 is TGTGCCAGCAGCTTGGAGGGACAGGGAGGGTACGAGCAGTACTTC. Its translation: CASSLEGQGGYEQYF.